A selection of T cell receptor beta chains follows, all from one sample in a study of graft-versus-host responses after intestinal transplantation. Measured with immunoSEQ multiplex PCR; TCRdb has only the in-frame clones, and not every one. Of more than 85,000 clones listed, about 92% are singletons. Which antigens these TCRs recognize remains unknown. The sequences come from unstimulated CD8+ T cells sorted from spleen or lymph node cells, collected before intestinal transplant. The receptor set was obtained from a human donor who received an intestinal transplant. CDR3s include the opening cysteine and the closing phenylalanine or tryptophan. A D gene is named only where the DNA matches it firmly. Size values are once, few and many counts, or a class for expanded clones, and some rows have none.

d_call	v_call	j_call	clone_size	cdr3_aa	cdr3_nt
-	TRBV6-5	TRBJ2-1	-	CASSYSVSGFYNEQFF	TGTGCCAGCAGTTACTCCGTATCGGGGTTCTACAATGAGCAGTTCTTC
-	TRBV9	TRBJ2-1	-	CASSPGVRSDNEQFF	TGTGCCAGCAGCCCCGGGGTCCGAAGCGACAATGAGCAGTTCTTC
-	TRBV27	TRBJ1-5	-	CASRSQGNQPQHF	TGTGCCAGCAGATCCCAGGGCAATCAGCCCCAGCATTTT
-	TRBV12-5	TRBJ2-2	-	CASGLEITGTGELFF	TGTGCTAGTGGTTTGGAAATAACAGGTACCGGGGAGCTGTTTTTT
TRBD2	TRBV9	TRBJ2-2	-	CASSERGGTGELFF	TGTGCCAGCAGCGAGCGGGGGGGTACGGGGGAGCTGTTTTTT
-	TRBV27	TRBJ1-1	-	CASSLGREAFF	TGTGCCAGCAGTTTAGGCAGGGAAGCTTTCTTT
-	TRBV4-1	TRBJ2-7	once	CASSQVAVSEQYF	TGCGCCAGCAGCCAAGTAGCTGTATCCGAGCAGTACTTC
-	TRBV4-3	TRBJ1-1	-	CASSQVPGIEAFF	TGCGCCAGCAGCCAAGTCCCAGGGATTGAAGCTTTCTTT
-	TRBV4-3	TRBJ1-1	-	CASSQDSGNTEAFF	TGCGCCAGCAGCCAAGACAGCGGGAACACTGAAGCTTTCTTT
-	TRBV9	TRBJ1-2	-	CASSATGFTPYGYTF	TGTGCCAGCAGCGCCACAGGGTTTACTCCCTATGGCTACACCTTC
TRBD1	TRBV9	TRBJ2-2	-	CASSVPSSGTANVPGELFF	TGTGCCAGCAGCGTGCCATCTTCCGGGACAGCCAACGTCCCGGGGGAGCTGTTTTTT
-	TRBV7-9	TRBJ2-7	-	CASSLAVGGDEQYF	TGTGCCAGCAGCTTAGCGGTAGGGGGGGACGAGCAGTACTTC
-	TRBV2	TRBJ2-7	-	CASAGDNSYEQYF	TGTGCCAGCGCTGGGGACAACTCCTACGAGCAGTACTTC
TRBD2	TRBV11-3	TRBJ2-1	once	CASSQVGTGGFSYNEQFF	TGTGCCAGCAGCCAGGTGGGTACCGGGGGGTTCTCCTACAATGAGCAGTTCTTC
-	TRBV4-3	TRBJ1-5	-	CASSQDLVGVSNQPQHF	TGCGCCAGCAGCCAAGATCTTGTCGGGGTAAGCAATCAGCCCCAGCATTTT
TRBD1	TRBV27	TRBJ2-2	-	CASSSPGQGNTGELFF	TGTGCCAGCAGTTCTCCGGGACAGGGGAACACCGGGGAGCTGTTTTTT
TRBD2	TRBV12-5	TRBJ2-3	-	CASGSLSLAGGSTDTQYF	TGTGCTAGTGGTTCTCTATCACTAGCGGGGGGGAGTACAGATACGCAGTATTTT
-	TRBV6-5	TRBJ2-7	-	CASSSGGLPYEQYF	TGTGCCAGCAGTTCCGGGGGGCTTCCCTACGAGCAGTACTTC
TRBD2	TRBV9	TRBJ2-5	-	CASSDRLAGKETQYF	TGTGCCAGCAGCGACCGACTAGCGGGGAAAGAGACCCAGTACTTC
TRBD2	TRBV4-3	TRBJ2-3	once	CASSQVAGGPEDTQYF	TGCGCCAGCAGCCAAGTAGCGGGGGGGCCGGAAGATACGCAGTATTTT
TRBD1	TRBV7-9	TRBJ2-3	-	CASSRIRGTGDGDTQYF	TGTGCCAGCAGCCGTATCCGCGGGACAGGCGACGGAGATACGCAGTATTTT
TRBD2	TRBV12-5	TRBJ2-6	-	CASGPTGGGSGANVLTF	TGTGCTAGTGGTCCCACGGGGGGGGGCTCTGGGGCCAACGTCCTGACTTTC
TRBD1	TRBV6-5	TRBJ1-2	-	CATKENRGGYTF	TGTGCCACCAAGGAAAACAGGGGTGGCTACACCTTC
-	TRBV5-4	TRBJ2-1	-	CASSQDLGGGLGEQFF	TGCGCCAGCAGCCAAGACTTGGGGGGGGGCCTAGGTGAGCAGTTCTTC
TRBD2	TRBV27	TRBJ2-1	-	CASGLRGGYNEQFF	TGTGCCAGCGGTCTTCGCGGGGGCTACAATGAGCAGTTCTTC
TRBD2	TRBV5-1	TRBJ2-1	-	CASSLFAGGPAEQFF	TGCGCCAGCAGCTTGTTCGCGGGGGGGCCAGCTGAGCAGTTCTTC
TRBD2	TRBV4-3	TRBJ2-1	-	CASSPRFSSGGNNEQFF	TGCGCCAGCAGCCCCCGATTCTCTAGCGGGGGGAACAATGAGCAGTTCTTC
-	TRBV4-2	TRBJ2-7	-	CASSQDVRQGSYEQYF	TGTGCCAGCAGCCAAGACGTCCGCCAGGGATCCTACGAGCAGTACTTC
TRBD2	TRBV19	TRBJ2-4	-	CASSLGLAGGPLNIQYF	TGTGCCAGTAGCCTCGGACTAGCGGGGGGGCCTCTAAACATTCAGTACTTC
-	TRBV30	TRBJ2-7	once	CAWSAGGGYEQYF	TGTGCCTGGAGTGCTGGCGGTGGCTACGAGCAGTACTTC
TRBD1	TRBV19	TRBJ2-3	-	CASSSSEGASPNTDTQYF	TGTGCCAGTAGTTCTTCCGAGGGGGCGAGTCCCAACACAGATACGCAGTATTTT
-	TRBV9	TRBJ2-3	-	CASSVALASTDTQYF	TGTGCCAGCAGCGTAGCTCTAGCGAGCACAGATACGCAGTATTTT
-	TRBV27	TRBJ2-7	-	CASSPSPRDLEYF	TGTGCCAGCAGTCCATCGCCCCGGGACTTGGAGTACTTC
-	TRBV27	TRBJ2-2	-	CASRRGTGELFF	TGTGCCAGCAGGAGGGGGACCGGGGAGCTGTTTTTT
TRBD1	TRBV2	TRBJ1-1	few	CASSEGQGSPEAFF	TGTGCCAGCAGTGAGGGACAGGGTAGTCCCGAAGCTTTCTTT
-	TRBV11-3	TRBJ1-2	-	CASSPQGGITYGYTF	TGTGCCAGCAGCCCCCAAGGGGGTATAACCTATGGCTACACCTTC
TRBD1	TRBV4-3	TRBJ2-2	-	CASSLSGTGVYSGELFF	TGCGCCAGCAGCCTTTCCGGGACAGGGGTGTATTCCGGGGAGCTGTTTTTT
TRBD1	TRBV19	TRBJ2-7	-	CASSQGANEQYF	TGTGCCAGTTCGCAGGGGGCGAACGAGCAGTACTTC
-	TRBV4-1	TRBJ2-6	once	CASSQDQTGDNVLTF	TGCGCCAGCAGCCAAGATCAGACAGGAGACAACGTCCTGACTTTC
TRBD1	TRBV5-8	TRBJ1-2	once	CASSFLTTGVSYGYTF	TGTGCCAGCAGCTTCTTAACGACAGGGGTTAGCTATGGCTACACCTTC
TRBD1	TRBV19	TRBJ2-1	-	CASSIDRDRGGTYNEQFF	TGTGCCAGTAGTATAGACCGGGACAGGGGAGGGACCTACAATGAGCAGTTCTTC
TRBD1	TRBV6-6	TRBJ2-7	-	CASSYSNRGPYEQYF	TGTGCCAGCAGTTACTCGAACAGGGGCCCTTACGAGCAGTACTTC
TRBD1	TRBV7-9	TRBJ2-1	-	CASSLAQDRDNEQFF	TGTGCCAGCAGCTTAGCCCAGGACAGGGACAATGAGCAGTTCTTC
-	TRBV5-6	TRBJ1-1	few	CASSLASDTEAFF	TGTGCCAGCAGCTTGGCTTCGGACACTGAAGCTTTCTTT
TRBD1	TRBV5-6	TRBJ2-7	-	CASSPGTGGFSYEQYF	TGTGCCAGCAGCCCGGGGACAGGGGGCTTTTCCTACGAGCAGTACTTC
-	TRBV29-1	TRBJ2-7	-	CSVEGGTLYEQYF	TGCAGCGTTGAGGGTGGGACTCTCTACGAGCAGTACTTC
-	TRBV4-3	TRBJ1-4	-	CASSQEDSLLEKLFF	TGCGCCAGCAGCCAGGAGGACAGCCTACTGGAAAAACTGTTTTTT
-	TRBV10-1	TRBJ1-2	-	CASSLLGHLYGYTF	TGCGCCAGCAGCCTCCTGGGACACCTCTATGGCTACACCTTC
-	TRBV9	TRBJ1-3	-	CASSVDGASGNTIYF	TGTGCCAGCAGCGTAGACGGAGCCTCTGGAAACACCATATATTTT
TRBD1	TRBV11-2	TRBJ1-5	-	CASSLTGEPQHF	TGTGCCAGCAGCTTGACAGGGGAACCCCAGCATTTT
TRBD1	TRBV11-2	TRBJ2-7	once	CASSSTGTYEQYF	TGTGCCAGCAGCTCGACAGGGACCTACGAGCAGTACTTC
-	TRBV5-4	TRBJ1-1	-	CASSAQGTEAFF	TGTGCCAGCAGCGCGCAGGGAACTGAAGCTTTCTTT
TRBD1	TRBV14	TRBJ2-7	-	CASSQDETGVYEQYF	TGTGCCAGCAGCCAAGATGAGACAGGGGTATACGAGCAGTACTTC